The clone carrying this T cell receptor beta chain came up a few times. No antigen is known for it. The source of the sample is a study of T cell repertoires in cytomegalovirus infection. Overall study: A matching HLA type, together with CMV infection, was signaled by public TCR beta signatures.

TCRdb re-called the reads with MiXCR, one entry per CDR3 protein. The sample lists roughly 100,000 distinct CDR3 sequences, about 15% occurring once. General study findings and limits: Individuals carrying CMV plus the relevant HLA were identified by cumulative frequency of public TCR beta families.

V was pared by 2 bases and J by 2 bases, with 4 bases between. CDR3 length: 13 amino acids. Germline V gives CDR1 SGHDT, CDR2 YYEEEE. The sample comprised PBMCs. This receptor was obtained from a human donor in good health (CMV status not recorded). Some clones in this sample may be carry-over from other donors' samples. V is TRBV5-6 and J is TRBJ2-2; D gene unclear. The DNA for the CDR3 is TGTGCCAGCAGCTTCGATAACACCGGGGAGCTGTTTTTT. Its translation: CASSFDNTGELFF.